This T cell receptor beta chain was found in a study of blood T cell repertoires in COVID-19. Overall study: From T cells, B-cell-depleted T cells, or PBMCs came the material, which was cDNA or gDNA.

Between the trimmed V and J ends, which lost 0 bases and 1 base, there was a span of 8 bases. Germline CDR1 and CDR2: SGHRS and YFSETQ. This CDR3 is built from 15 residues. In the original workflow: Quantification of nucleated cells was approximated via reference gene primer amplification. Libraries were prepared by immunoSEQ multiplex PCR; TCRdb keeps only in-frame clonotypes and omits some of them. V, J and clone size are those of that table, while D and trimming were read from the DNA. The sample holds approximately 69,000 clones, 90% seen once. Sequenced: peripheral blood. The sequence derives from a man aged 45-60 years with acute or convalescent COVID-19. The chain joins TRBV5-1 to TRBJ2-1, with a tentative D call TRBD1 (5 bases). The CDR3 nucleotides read TGCGCCAGCAGCTTGGCCTCAGGGTCCTACAATGAGCAGTTCTTC. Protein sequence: CASSLASGSYNEQFF.